The 30 T cell receptor beta chains below all came from one sample that was sequenced in a study of tissue T cells after allogeneic stem cell transplantation. Clones were sequenced by immunoSEQ multiplex PCR, and TCRdb holds only the in-frame ones, with some missing. The data hold about 43,000 clones, with about nine tenths observed a single time. The sample consisted of blood, taken before transplantation. All receptors come from a woman aged 40-70 years who later had graft-versus-host disease after an allogeneic stem cell transplant.

The chain couples TRBV4-2 to TRBJ2-7; D may be TRBD1 (6 bases). Between the trimmed V and J ends, which lost 2 bases and 2 bases, there was a span of 7 bases. Germline-derived CDR1 and CDR2 are LGHNA and YNFKEQ. CDR3 length: 13 amino acids. Written as DNA, the CDR3 is TGTGCCAGCAGCCAACAGGGGCCCTACGAGCAGTACTTC. This codes for CASSQQGPYEQYF.

This chain connects TRBV7-9 to TRBJ1-5, with no clear D. This CDR3 is built from 12 residues. Germline V CDR1 and CDR2: SEHNR, FQNEAQ (reference sequence). With 1 base removed from V and 6 bases from J, the gap between germline ends came to 4 bases. For the CDR3, the DNA is TGTGCCAGCAGCTTAGGCGGTCAGCCCCAGCATTTT. This codes for CASSLGGQPQHF.

V usage is TRBV4-1 and J usage is TRBJ1-3, with D hard to call. V lost 1 base, J lost 0 bases, and 16 bases lay in between. CDR3 length equals 18 residues. Germline CDR1 is MGHRA and CDR2 is YSYEKL. The CDR3 is CASSQALLGRDSGNTIYF. The CDR3, as DNA: TGCGCCAGCAGCCAAGCCCTCCTCGGCCGGGACTCTGGAAACACCATATATTTT.

The rearrangement links TRBV15 to TRBJ1-1, with 9 bases matching TRBD1. The CDR3 contains 16 residues. The V and J ends lost 5 bases and 3 bases, in that order; junction bases with no gene match: 10. The germline V gene encodes CDR1 LNHNV and CDR2 YYDKDF (reference sequence). CDR3 loop: CATSVRDRDRYTEAFF. The CDR3, as DNA: TGTGCCACCAGCGTCCGGGACAGGGACCGATACACTGAAGCTTTCTTT.

The chain is built from TRBV27 and TRBJ2-7; the match to TRBD2 covers 10 bases. V shed 6 bases, J shed 3 bases, and the junction held 5 bases outside the gene matches. This CDR3 contains 14 residues. Germline values: CDR1 MNHEY, CDR2 SMNVEV (reference sequence). DNA of the CDR3: TGTGCCAGCAGGCCTCTAGCGGGAGTCTACGAGCAGTACTTC. Translation gives CASRPLAGVYEQYF.

The rearrangement links TRBV5-6 to TRBJ2-5; D not resolved. Germline-derived CDR1 and CDR2 are SGHDT and YYEEEE. V dropped 0 bases and J dropped 4 bases, with 7 bases sitting between them. There are 13 residues in the CDR3. The CDR3 DNA follows: TGTGCCAGCAGCTTGGCTAGTTTAGAGACCCAGTACTTC. It yields the protein CASSLASLETQYF.

The V and J genes are TRBV6-2 or TRBV6-3 and TRBJ1-4, with 9 positions matching TRBD1. V lost 2 bases to trimming and J lost 7 bases; unmatched junction nucleotides: 5. From germline, CDR1 is MNHEY and CDR2 SVGEGT. This CDR3 spans 15 amino acids. CDR3 region: CASSYRTGESEKLFF. The CDR3 DNA reads as TGTGCCAGCAGTTACCGGACAGGGGAAAGTGAAAAACTGTTTTTT.

The chain carries TRBV7-9 and TRBJ1-3; a possible D gene is TRBD1 (6 bases). V was shortened by 1 base and J by 9 bases, with 7 bases between the two germline ends. The length of the CDR3 is 12 residues. CDR1 is SEHNR, CDR2 FQNEAQ, per germline (reference sequence). The CDR3 DNA follows: TGTGCCAGCAGCTTAGAGGGGGGCACCATATATTTT. It encodes CASSLEGGTIYF.

This chain links TRBV14 with TRBJ2-5, with 7 bases fitting TRBD1. The CDR3 spans 14 residues. Per the germline V gene, CDR1 is SGHDN and CDR2 is FVKESK. V trimming: 4 bases; J trimming: 3 bases; junction bases outside the gene matches: 5. In DNA form, the CDR3 reads TGTGCCAGCAGCCGGGACAGCACAGAAGAGACCCAGTACTTC. Its translation: CASSRDSTEETQYF.

The V gene is TRBV6-2 or TRBV6-3, the J gene TRBJ2-1, with 8 bases lining up with TRBD2. Germline CDR1 MNHEY, CDR2 SVGEGT. CDR3 length: 19 amino acids. Trimming took 0 bases from V and 0 from J; bases not matched to a gene: 10. The chain's CDR3 is CASSYSPTSVASSYNEQFF. In nucleotides, the CDR3 is TGTGCCAGCAGTTACTCGCCGACTAGCGTAGCAAGCTCCTACAATGAGCAGTTCTTC.

V usage is TRBV19 and J usage is TRBJ2-2; TRBD2 agrees at 7 bases. CDR1 is LNHDA, CDR2 SQIVND, per germline (reference sequence). Unmatched junction bases numbered 3, after V lost 1 base and J lost 4 bases. The CDR3 covers 15 residues. CDR3 protein: CASSIGGGFTGELFF. In DNA, the CDR3 is TGTGCCAGTAGTATAGGGGGAGGGTTCACCGGGGAGCTGTTTTTT.

V gene TRBV6-5 combines with J gene TRBJ1-2; TRBD1 agrees at 9 bases. Germline assignment: CDR1 MNHEY and CDR2 SVGAGI. With 0 bases clipped from V and 5 bases from J, the junction kept 7 bases outside the gene matches. This CDR3 is built from 16 residues. This CDR3 reads CASSYSIPGTGYGYTF. The CDR3 DNA sequence: TGTGCCAGCAGTTACTCGATCCCAGGGACAGGGTATGGCTACACCTTC.

The chain uses TRBV3-1 (or the pseudogene TRBV3-2) and TRBJ1-3; unclear D gene. In germline, CDR1 is LGHDT, CDR2 YNNKEL (reference sequence). V dropped 4 bases and J dropped 0 bases, with 16 bases sitting between them. This CDR3 is 17 amino acids long. In nucleotides, the CDR3 is TGTGCCAGCAGCCTAAGGGTATCAACAGCCTCTGGAAACACCATATATTTT. Translating gives CASSLRVSTASGNTIYF.

This chain links TRBV19 with TRBJ1-3; D remains ambiguous. The CDR3 is made up of 14 amino acids. Trimming cost V 5 bases and J 3 bases, with 11 bases left between them. Germline CDR1 LNHDA, CDR2 SQIVND (reference sequence). This chain's CDR3 is CASSEGGIGNTIYF. In DNA form, the CDR3 reads TGTGCCAGTAGTGAGGGTGGCATTGGAAACACCATATATTTT.

The V gene is TRBV7-2, the J gene TRBJ2-5; D remains ambiguous. Between the trimmed V and J ends, which lost 0 bases and 2 bases, there was a span of 4 bases. Germline V gene data show CDR1 as SGHTA and CDR2 as FQGNSA. CDR3 length: 13 residues. The CDR3 sequence: CASSLARQETQYF. The CDR3 DNA follows: TGTGCCAGCAGCTTAGCGCGGCAAGAGACCCAGTACTTC. Looking up the rest from reference TRBV7-2 and TRBJ2-5 gives the full variable domain: GAGVSQSPSNKVTEKGKDVELRCDPISGHTALYWYRQSLGQGLEFLIYFQGNSAPDKSGLPSDRFSAERTGGSVSTLTIQRTQQEDSAVYLCASSLARQETQYFGPGTRLLVL.

The V and J genes are TRBV19 and TRBJ2-6, with D hard to call. CDR1 is LNHDA and CDR2 is SQIVND in the germline V gene (reference sequence). CDR3 length: 15 residues. V lost 4 bases and J 0 bases, leaving 7 bases between the germline ends. This CDR3 reads CASSRAASGANVLTF. Written as DNA, the CDR3 is TGTGCCAGTAGTAGGGCAGCCTCTGGGGCCAACGTCCTGACTTTC.

The V gene is TRBV6-6, the J gene TRBJ2-2; a possible D gene is TRBD2 (5 bases). CDR1 MNHNY and CDR2 SVGAGI come from the germline V gene (reference sequence). CDR3 size: 15 residues. Between the trimmed V and J ends, which lost 6 bases and 1 base, there was a span of 12 bases. The CDR3 loop reads CASSHTGKNTGELFF. The CDR3 bases are TGTGCCAGCAGCCACACGGGAAAGAACACCGGGGAGCTGTTTTTT.

V is TRBV28 and J is TRBJ1-5; D unresolved. Trimming shortened V by 3 bases and J by 3 bases, and 9 bases separated the two germline ends. Germline assignment: CDR1 MDHEN and CDR2 SYDVKM. This CDR3 region has 14 residues. The CDR3 nucleotides read TGTGCCAGCAGTTTTAGAGGGTACAATCAGCCCCAGCATTTT. Translation gives CASSFRGYNQPQHF.

This chain links TRBV5-6 with TRBJ2-3; 12 bases agree with TRBD2. Germline CDR1 and CDR2: SGHDT and YYEEEE. This CDR3 is built from 16 residues. V was clipped by 3 bases and J by 3 bases; unmatched bases: 5. In nucleotides, the CDR3 is TGTGCCAGCAGCTCAGGACTAGCGGGGTTAACAGATACGCAGTATTTT. This encodes CASSSGLAGLTDTQYF.

The chain couples TRBV6-2 or TRBV6-3 to TRBJ1-1; D unclear. CDR3 length equals 11 residues. V lost 4 bases and J 4 bases, leaving 4 bases between the germline ends. Germline V gives CDR1 MNHEY, CDR2 SVGEGT. CDR3 region: CASSSVTEAFF. CDR3 DNA sequence: TGTGCCAGCAGTTCCGTCACTGAAGCTTTCTTT.

The gene calls are TRBV19 and TRBJ2-7; D uncertain. CDR1 LNHDA and CDR2 SQIVND come from the germline V gene (reference sequence). There are 18 residues in the CDR3. V dropped 1 base and J dropped 3 bases, with 22 bases sitting between them. The CDR3 bases are TGTGCCAGTAGTATAGGGTCACCCACTTGGATTTACCTCTACGAGCAGTACTTC. As protein: CASSIGSPTWIYLYEQYF.

The chain links TRBV9 to TRBJ1-3; tentative D call: TRBD1 (5 bases). Trimming cost V 3 bases and J 0 bases, with 10 bases left between them. CDR3 length equals 15 residues. The germline V gene encodes CDR1 SGDLS and CDR2 YYNGEE. The CDR3 bases are TGTGCCAGCAGCGAGGGACCGACCTCTGGAAACACCATATATTTT. This codes for CASSEGPTSGNTIYF.

This clone has just one count. This chain joins TRBV18 and TRBJ1-4; no firm D call. The germline V gene has CDR1 KGHSH and CDR2 LQKENI. The germline V and J ends were trimmed by 4 bases and 4 bases, with 13 bases remaining between them. The CDR3 is made up of 15 amino acids. The CDR3 is CASSLPTAGNEKLFF. The CDR3 nucleotides are TGTGCCAGCTCACTTCCGACGGCGGGTAATGAAAAACTGTTTTTT.

The CDR3 loop is CASSQRRDTEAFF. CDR3 coding DNA: TGTGCCAGCAGCCAGAGACGGGACACTGAAGCTTTCTTT. V is TRBV5-5 and J is TRBJ1-1; no firm D call. Looked up from germline, CDR1 is SGHKS and CDR2 is YYEKEE (reference sequence). CDR3 length: 13 amino acids. Trimming left V 4 bases short and J 3 bases short, with 10 bases between.

Points on this clone: The conserved phenylalanine or tryptophan is not found at the CDR3 terminus, so this likely reflects a read error. No DNA is shown, since the ends of the CDR3 on it are uncertain; the CDR3 is the one TCRdb lists. The CDR3 loop reads CAWSSNIALQV. The chain uses TRBV30 and TRBJ1-2; the D call in the table, TRBD1, was not verified against the DNA. The CDR3 is 11 amino acids in total, end residues counted. CDR1 is GTSNPN and CDR2 is SVGIG in the germline V gene (reference sequence).

The chain has TRBV6-6 and TRBJ2-7; D remains unclear. The CDR3 is 16 residues long. Germline assignment: CDR1 MNHNY and CDR2 SVGAGI (reference sequence). V lost 7 bases and J 6 bases, leaving 25 bases between the germline ends. CDR3 amino acids: CASNAGPQYVPIEQYF. In DNA, the CDR3 is TGTGCCAGCAATGCCGGGCCCCAGTATGTTCCCATCGAGCAGTACTTC.

V is TRBV4-2 and J is TRBJ2-2; no definite D call. The CDR3 contains 16 residues. V lost 1 base and J lost 5, with 14 bases in between. Germline V CDR1 and CDR2: LGHNA, YNFKEQ. The CDR3, as DNA: TGTGCCAGCAGCCAAGCAGGCTTTCCTTTAACCGGGGAGCTGTTTTTT. This codes for CASSQAGFPLTGELFF.

The gene calls are TRBV9 and TRBJ2-7, with TRBD1 matching 7 bases. Losses at the gene ends were 4 bases for V and 0 bases for J; bases not matched to a gene: 7. The CDR3 is 15 amino acids. The germline CDR1 and CDR2 sequences are SGDLS and YYNGEE. CDR3 amino acids: CASSKGGGSSYEQYF. In nucleotides, the CDR3 is TGTGCCAGCAGCAAAGGGGGCGGAAGCTCCTACGAGCAGTACTTC.

The chain uses TRBV6-2 or TRBV6-3 and TRBJ2-7, with D perhaps TRBD1 (6 bases). V dropped 2 bases and J dropped 3 bases, with 11 bases sitting between them. The CDR3 loop spans 14 amino acids. Germline V CDR1 and CDR2: MNHEY, SVGEGT. Written as DNA, the CDR3 is TGTGCCAGCAGTTACCCCCACAGGGACTACGAGCAGTACTTC. Translated: CASSYPHRDYEQYF.

This chain links TRBV5-4 with TRBJ2-4; 8 nucleotides match TRBD1. Per the germline V gene, CDR1 is SGHNT and CDR2 is YYREEE (reference sequence). Trimming cost V 2 bases and J 4 bases; bases outside gene matches: 2. This CDR3 comprises 14 residues. This chain's CDR3 is CASSFQGAKNIQYF. CDR3 bases: TGTGCCAGCAGCTTTCAGGGGGCGAAAAACATTCAGTACTTC. Together with reference TRBV5-4 and TRBJ2-4, the CDR3 gives the full variable domain: ETGVTQSPTHLIKTRGQQVTLRCSSQSGHNTVSWYQQALGQGPQFIFQYYREEENGRGNFPPRFSGLQFPNYSSELNVNALELDDSALYLCASSFQGAKNIQYFGAGTRLSVL.